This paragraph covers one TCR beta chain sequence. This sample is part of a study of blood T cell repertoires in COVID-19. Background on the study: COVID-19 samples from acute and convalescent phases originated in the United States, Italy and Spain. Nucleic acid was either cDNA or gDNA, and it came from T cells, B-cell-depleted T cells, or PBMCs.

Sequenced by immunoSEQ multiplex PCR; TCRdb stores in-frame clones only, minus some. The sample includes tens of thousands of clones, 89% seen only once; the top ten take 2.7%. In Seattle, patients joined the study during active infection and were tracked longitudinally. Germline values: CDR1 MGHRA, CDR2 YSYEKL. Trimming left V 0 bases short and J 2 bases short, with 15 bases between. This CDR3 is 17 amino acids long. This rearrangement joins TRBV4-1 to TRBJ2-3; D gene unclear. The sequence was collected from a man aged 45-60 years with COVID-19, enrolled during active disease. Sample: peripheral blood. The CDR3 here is CASSQDWPLPFTDTQYF. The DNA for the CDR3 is TGCGCCAGCAGCCAAGATTGGCCTCTGCCTTTCACAGATACGCAGTATTTT.